This T cell receptor (beta chain) was sequenced for a study of beta chain features in type 1 diabetes. Study-wide background: In age, gender and cell yields, patients were similar to healthy donors.

CD45RO/CCR7/CD25/CD127/CD95/CD27 sorting isolated CD4+ naive, central memory, regulatory and stem cell-like memory cells. Comment on this clone: Antigen unknown.

Expressed TCRB transcripts were sequenced because the entire RNA isolate underwent reverse transcription. Sequencing used immunoSEQ multiplex PCR; TCRdb keeps in-frame clones, though not all of them. Of 810,000 or so clones listed, roughly 15% are singletons. Broader study findings: Cells expressing TCR highly could be over-represented by cDNA sequencing.

The CDR3 covers 17 residues. V was clipped by 7 bases and J by 3 bases; unmatched bases: 18. Germline CDR1 and CDR2: SGDLS and YYNGEE. The receptor's source is a woman between 18 and 29 years old in good health. The chain couples TRBV9 to TRBJ1-1; 7 bases align to TRBD1. The sequenced sample consisted of naive CD4+ T cells from blood. The CDR3 reads CASGLRQGATSYTEAFF. The CDR3, as DNA: TGTGCCAGCGGCCTCCGACAGGGAGCTACCTCCTACACTGAAGCTTTCTTT.